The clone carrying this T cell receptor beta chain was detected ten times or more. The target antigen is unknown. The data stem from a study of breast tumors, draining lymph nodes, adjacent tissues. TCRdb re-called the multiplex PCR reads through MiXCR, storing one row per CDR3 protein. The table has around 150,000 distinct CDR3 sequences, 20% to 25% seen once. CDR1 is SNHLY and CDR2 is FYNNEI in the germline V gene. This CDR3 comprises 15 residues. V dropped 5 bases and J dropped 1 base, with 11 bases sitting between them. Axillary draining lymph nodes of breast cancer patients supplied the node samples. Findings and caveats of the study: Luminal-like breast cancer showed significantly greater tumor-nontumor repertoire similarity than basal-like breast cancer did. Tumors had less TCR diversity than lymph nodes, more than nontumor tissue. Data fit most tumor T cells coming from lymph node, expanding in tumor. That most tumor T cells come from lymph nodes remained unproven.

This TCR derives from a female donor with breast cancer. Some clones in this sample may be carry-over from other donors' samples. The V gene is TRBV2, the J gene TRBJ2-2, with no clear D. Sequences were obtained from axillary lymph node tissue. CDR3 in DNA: TGTGCCAGCAGTCCCGTGGATCAGAACACCGGGGAGCTGTTTTTT. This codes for CASSPVDQNTGELFF. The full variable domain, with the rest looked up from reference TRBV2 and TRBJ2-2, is EPEVTQTPSHQVTQMGQEVILRCVPISNHLYFYWYRQILGQKVEFLVSFYNNEISEKSEIFDDQFSVERPDGSNFTLKIRSTKLEDSAMYFCASSPVDQNTGELFFGEGSRLTVL.